This T cell receptor (beta chain) is drawn from a study of Ad26.COV2.S vaccination and SARS-CoV-2 variants. Study outcomes and limitations: CD8+ and CD4+ T cells specific for spike reportedly responded with substantial breadth after vaccination.

The V gene lost 0 bases and the J gene lost 1 base, with 13 bases spanning the gap. Germline CDR1 reads SGHDT; CDR2 reads YYEEEE. This CDR3 is 16 amino acids long. The treatment was: around 19 received Ad26.COV2.S at low or high dose, single or two shots; roughly 5 received placebo; per-sample allocation not given. Repertoires come from day 63 after the first vaccine or placebo injection. The protocol was immunoSEQ multiplex PCR, while the TCRdb copy is restricted to in-frame clones and leaves out a portion. The table records about 320,000 clones, approximately 86% of them present only once. Note on this clone: Its cognate antigen is unknown.

The sequence derives from a person between 18 and 60 years old who received the Ad26.COV2.S COVID-19 vaccine or a placebo. This chain uses TRBV5-6 with TRBJ1-2; D unclear. The source was peripheral blood, collected in a trial of Ad26.COV2.S vaccine versus placebo. Here the CDR3 reads CASSLVTAIFNYGYTF. Written as DNA, the CDR3 is TGTGCCAGCAGCTTGGTAACGGCTATATTTAACTATGGCTACACCTTC.